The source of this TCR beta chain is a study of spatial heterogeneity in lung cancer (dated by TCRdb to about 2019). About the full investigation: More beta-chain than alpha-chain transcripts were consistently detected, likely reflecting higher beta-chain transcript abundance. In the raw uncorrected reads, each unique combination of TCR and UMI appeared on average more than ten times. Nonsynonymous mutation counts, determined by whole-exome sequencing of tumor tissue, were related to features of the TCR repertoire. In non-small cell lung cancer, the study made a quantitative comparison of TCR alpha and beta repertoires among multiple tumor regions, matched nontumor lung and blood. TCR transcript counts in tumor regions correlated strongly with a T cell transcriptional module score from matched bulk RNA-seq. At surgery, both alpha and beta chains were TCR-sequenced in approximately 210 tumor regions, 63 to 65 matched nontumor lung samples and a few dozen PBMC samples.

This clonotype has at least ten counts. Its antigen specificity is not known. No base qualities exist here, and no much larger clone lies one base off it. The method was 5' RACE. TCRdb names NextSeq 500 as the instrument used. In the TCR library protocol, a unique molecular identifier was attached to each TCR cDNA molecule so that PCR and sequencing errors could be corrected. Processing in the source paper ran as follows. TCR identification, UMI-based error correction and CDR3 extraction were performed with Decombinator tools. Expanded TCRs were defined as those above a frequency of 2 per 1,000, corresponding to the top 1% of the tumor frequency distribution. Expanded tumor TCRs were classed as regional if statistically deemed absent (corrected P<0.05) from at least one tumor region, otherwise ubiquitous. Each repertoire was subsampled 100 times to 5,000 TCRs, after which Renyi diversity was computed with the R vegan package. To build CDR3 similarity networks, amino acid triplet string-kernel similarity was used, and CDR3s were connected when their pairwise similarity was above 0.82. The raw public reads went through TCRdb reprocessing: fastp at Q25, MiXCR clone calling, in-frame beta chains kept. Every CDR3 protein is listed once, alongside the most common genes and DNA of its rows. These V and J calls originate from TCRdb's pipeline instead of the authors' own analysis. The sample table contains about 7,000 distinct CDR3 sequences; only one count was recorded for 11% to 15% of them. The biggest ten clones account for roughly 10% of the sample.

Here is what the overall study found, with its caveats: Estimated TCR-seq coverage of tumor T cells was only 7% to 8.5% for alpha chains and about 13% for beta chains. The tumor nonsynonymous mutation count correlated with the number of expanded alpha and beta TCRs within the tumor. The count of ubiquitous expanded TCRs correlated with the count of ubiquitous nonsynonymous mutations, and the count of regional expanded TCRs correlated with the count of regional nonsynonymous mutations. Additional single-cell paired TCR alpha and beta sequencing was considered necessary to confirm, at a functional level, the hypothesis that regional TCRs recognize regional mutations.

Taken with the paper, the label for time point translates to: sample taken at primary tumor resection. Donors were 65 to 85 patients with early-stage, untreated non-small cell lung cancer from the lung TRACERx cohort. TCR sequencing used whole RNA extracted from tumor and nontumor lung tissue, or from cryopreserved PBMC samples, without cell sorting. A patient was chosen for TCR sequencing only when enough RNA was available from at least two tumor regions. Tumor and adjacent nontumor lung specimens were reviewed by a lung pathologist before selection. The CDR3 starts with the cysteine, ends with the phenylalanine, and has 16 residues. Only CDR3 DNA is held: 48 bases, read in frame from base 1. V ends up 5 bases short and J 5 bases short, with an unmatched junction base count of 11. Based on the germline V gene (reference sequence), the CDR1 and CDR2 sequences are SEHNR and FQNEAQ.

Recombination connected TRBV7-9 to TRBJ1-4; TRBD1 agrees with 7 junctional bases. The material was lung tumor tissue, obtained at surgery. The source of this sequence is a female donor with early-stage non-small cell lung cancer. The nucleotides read TGTGCCAGCAGCCCCCTACCGGGACAGCGGAATGAAAAACTGTTTTTT. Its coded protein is CASSPLPGQRNEKLFF.